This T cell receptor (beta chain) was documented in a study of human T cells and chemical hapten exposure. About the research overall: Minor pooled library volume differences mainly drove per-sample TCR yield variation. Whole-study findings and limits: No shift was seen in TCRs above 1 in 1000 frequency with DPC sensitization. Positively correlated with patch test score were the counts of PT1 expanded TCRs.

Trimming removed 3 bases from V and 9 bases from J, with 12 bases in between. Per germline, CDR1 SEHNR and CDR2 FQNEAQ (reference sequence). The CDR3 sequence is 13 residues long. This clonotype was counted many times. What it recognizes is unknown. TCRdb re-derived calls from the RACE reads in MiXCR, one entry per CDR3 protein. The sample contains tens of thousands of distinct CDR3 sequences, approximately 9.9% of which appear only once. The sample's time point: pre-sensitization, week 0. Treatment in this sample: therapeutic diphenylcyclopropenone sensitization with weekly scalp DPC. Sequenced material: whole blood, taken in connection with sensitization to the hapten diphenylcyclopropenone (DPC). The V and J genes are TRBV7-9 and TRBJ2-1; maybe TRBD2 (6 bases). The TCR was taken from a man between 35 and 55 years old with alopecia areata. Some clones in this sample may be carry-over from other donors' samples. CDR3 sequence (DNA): TGTGCCAGCAGCTTGCCTAGCGCAAGTGAGCAGTTCTTC. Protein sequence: CASSLPSASEQFF.